A selection of T cell receptor beta chains follows, all from one sample in a study of blood T cells in healthy people across ages. Each CDR3 protein is one row after TCRdb ran MiXCR on the 5' RACE reads. The table lists 850,000 to 1,100,000 distinct CDR3 sequences, roughly two fifths of them singletons, with less than 15% in the top ten. Sequencing was done on a sample of blood. The receptor source for this set is a man in his late teens or twenties in good health. Both conserved end residues are part of each CDR3. D genes are given only for firm matches.

D gene	V gene	J gene	CDR3 protein
NA	TRBV6-6	TRBJ2-3	CASSYYPLTDTQYF
TRBD1	TRBV5-1	TRBJ1-1	CASSLASDRRNTEAFF
TRBD1	TRBV7-9	TRBJ2-7	CASSLGQGAAYEQYF
TRBD2	TRBV7-9	TRBJ2-3	CASSSPGTSGGSTDTQYF
TRBD1	TRBV7-9	TRBJ2-1	CASSLDRATREQFF
TRBD1	TRBV10-3	TRBJ2-7	CAISGPGQGTYEQYF
NA	TRBV28	TRBJ2-5	CASSTPRQTQETQYF
NA	TRBV9	TRBJ1-1	CASSVPGSEAFF
NA	TRBV12-3/TRBV12-4	TRBJ2-3	CASSLTGGGDTQYF
NA	TRBV27	TRBJ2-1	CASMSRNNEQFF
NA	TRBV9	TRBJ1-1	CAGSPGAGEAFF
TRBD2	TRBV7-8	TRBJ2-1	CASSPRIRLAQGMGNEQFF
TRBD2	TRBV11-2	NA	CASSLGSGWKETQYF
NA	TRBV7-2	TRBJ1-2	CASSALGDGYTF
NA	TRBV27	TRBJ1-4	CASSFFGQGEKLFF
NA	TRBV5-5	TRBJ2-3	CASSFRDSGPSTDTQYF
TRBD2	TRBV20-1	TRBJ2-5	CSAYPLAGPQETQYF
NA	TRBV20-1	TRBJ1-1	CSARRSGVGGRTEAFF
TRBD2	TRBV28	TRBJ2-3	CASTQVGGGNRDTQYF
TRBD1	TRBV7-2	TRBJ1-2	CASSLTGQGAGGYTF
NA	TRBV20-1	TRBJ2-5	CTIPGNAMDEQYF
TRBD2	TRBV5-5	TRBJ2-1	CASSNYRGVKNNEQFF
NA	TRBV27	TRBJ1-5	CASSSEGRANQPQHF
TRBD1	TRBV10-3	TRBJ1-4	CAISESRGGPEKLFF
NA	TRBV2	TRBJ1-5	CASSESGTNYQPQHF
NA	TRBV18	TRBJ1-1	CASSPQGDPNTEAFF
NA	TRBV20-1	TRBJ2-1	CSARDPRLGGPSSYNEQFF
NA	TRBV7-2	TRBJ2-5	CASSLAGWGKTQYF
TRBD1	TRBV27	TRBJ2-2	CASSSDDRGLGVYTGELFF
NA	TRBV5-1	TRBJ1-1	CASSSPGRRNTEAFF
NA	TRBV11-2	TRBJ2-1	CASIGTSSYNEQFF
NA	TRBV6-1	NA	CASRHRVGWHEQYF
NA	TRBV20-1	TRBJ1-2	CSARDIPGYTF
NA	TRBV7-9	TRBJ1-4	CASSTSGTEYEKLFF
NA	TRBV10-3	TRBJ2-5	CAISVGRGRETQYF
TRBD2	TRBV4-1	TRBJ2-3	CASSQVPASGSTDTQYF
TRBD2	TRBV7-2	TRBJ2-2	CASSTGGVRTGELFF
NA	TRBV4-1	TRBJ2-7	CASSQGQLPTYEQYF
NA	TRBV18	TRBJ1-1	CASSYTTGRNTEAFF
NA	TRBV9	TRBJ1-2	CASSAGYYGYTF
NA	TRBV20-1	TRBJ2-3	CSARGSGNTQYF
TRBD2	TRBV3-1	TRBJ2-7	CASSPYPGLPNEQYF
NA	TRBV4-1	TRBJ1-5	CASSQGQGRNQPQHF
TRBD2	TRBV2	TRBJ2-5	CASSYGGRAGRETQYF
NA	TRBV9	TRBJ1-1	CASSQDSDEAFF
TRBD2	TRBV6-2/TRBV6-3	TRBJ2-3	CASSPGLAGLSQYF
NA	TRBV18	TRBJ1-2	CASSPADDEQSYTF
NA	TRBV7-2	TRBJ1-5	CASSLSGSANQPQHF
NA	TRBV9	TRBJ1-5	CASSPGGTFQPQHF